This TCR beta chain was observed in a study of tumor and adjacent non-tumor tissue in lung cancer. Study-wide points: Normal lung showed higher cumulative top 100 clone frequency than tumor.

Concerning this clonotype itself: Its cognate antigen is unknown.

V shed 8 bases and J 0 bases; nucleotides not matched to a gene: 3. The CDR3 consists of 13 residues. Germline CDR1 and CDR2: ENHRY and SYGVKD. No cell sorting was done before RNA was extracted from the tissue. A modified ARM-PCR protocol with three rounds of nested PCR amplified TCRbeta. TCRdb reprocessed the multiplex PCR reads via MiXCR and lists one record per CDR3 protein. The repertoire includes under 250,000 distinct CDR3 sequences, around 70% of them detected once, and 20% to 25% sits in the top ten. Sequencing input: lung tumor tissue. This TCR was sampled from a man aged 55 to 70 with non-small cell lung cancer. The chain couples TRBV10-3 to TRBJ1-1, with 7 positions matching TRBD1. CDR3 DNA sequence: TGTGCCATCGCGAGGGGGCTGAACACTGAAGCTTTCTTT. Translated: CAIARGLNTEAFF.